This entry lists 8 T cell receptor beta chains sequenced from one sample in a study of cytomegalovirus exposure and HLA in healthy donors. PCR primers comprised 60 Vbeta and 13 Jbeta primers. The table came from immunoSEQ multiplex PCR; TCRdb's copy has only in-frame clones and leaves some out. The sample contains some 96,000 clones, roughly three fifths of which appear only once. Sequencing was performed on PBMCs. The source is a man aged 55 to 70 in good health and CMV-seronegative.

The chain has TRBV5-1 and TRBJ2-7; 8 bases are shared with TRBD2. J gave up 0 bases and V 2 bases, and 1 base lay outside the gene matches. Germline assignment: CDR1 SGHRS and CDR2 YFSETQ. This CDR3 contains 14 residues. CDR3 sequence reads: CASSLLAASYEQYF. DNA of the CDR3: TGCGCCAGCAGCTTACTAGCGGCCTCCTACGAGCAGTACTTC. Combining the CDR3 with reference TRBV5-1 and TRBJ2-7 gives the whole variable domain KAGVTQTPRYLIKTRGQQVTLSCSPISGHRSVSWYQQTPGQGLQFLFEYFSETQRNKGNFPGRFSGRQFSNSRSEMNVSTLELGDSALYLCASSLLAASYEQYFGPGTRLTVT.

V gene TRBV5-1 combines with J gene TRBJ1-6, with unresolved D. V was cut by 4 bases and J by 0 bases, with 8 bases left in between. This CDR3 has 15 residues. Germline V CDR1 and CDR2: SGHRS, YFSETQ. The CDR3 sequence is CASSGGSSYNSPLHF. The CDR3 DNA reads as TGCGCCAGCAGCGGAGGGAGCTCCTATAATTCACCCCTCCACTTT.

J is TRBJ2-1 and V is TRBV11-2, with D unresolved. The CDR3 runs to 13 residues. CDR1 SGHAT and CDR2 FQNNGV come from the germline V gene. Trimming took off 1 base at V and 4 bases at J, with 5 bases between the two ends. The CDR3 DNA is TGTGCCAGCAGCTTAGCAGCGTACAATGAGCAGTTCTTC. It is translated as CASSLAAYNEQFF. Full variable domain (remainder filled in from reference TRBV11-2 and TRBJ2-1): EAGVAQSPRYKIIEKRQSVAFWCNPISGHATLYWYQQILGQGPKLLIQFQNNGVVDDSQLPKDRFSAERLKGVDSTLKIQPAKLEDSAVYLCASSLAAYNEQFFGPGTRLTVL.

The chain carries TRBV18 and TRBJ2-1, with 13 bases fitting TRBD2. The CDR3 has 17 amino acids. The V gene end was trimmed by 3 bases and the J gene end by 8 bases; junction bases not matched to a gene: 10. Germline values: CDR1 KGHSH, CDR2 LQKENI. The DNA of the CDR3 is TGTGCCAGCTCACCGAGACTAGCGGGGGGTCTCATTGATGAGCAGTTCTTC. It translates to CASSPRLAGGLIDEQFF.

The rearrangement uses TRBV5-1 and TRBJ2-5, with TRBD1 identical over 10 bases. The CDR3 is made up of 15 amino acids. Trimming took 7 bases from V and 5 from J; bases not matched to a gene: 11. CDR1 is SGHRS, CDR2 YFSETQ, per germline. The CDR3 region has the DNA TGCGCCAGCGGGGGACAGGGGAGCGTACGGGAGACCCAGTACTTC. The encoded protein is CASGGQGSVRETQYF.

The rearrangement joins TRBV29-1 to TRBJ2-7, with 7 positions matching TRBD1. The CDR3 contains 13 residues. CDR1 is SQVTM, CDR2 ANQGSEA, per germline. V was clipped by 4 bases and J by 2 bases; unmatched bases: 5. The CDR3 DNA reads as TGCAGCGTTGTAGGGACAGAACCCTACGAGCAGTACTTC. Amino acids: CSVVGTEPYEQYF.

This rearrangement joins TRBV29-1 to TRBJ2-7, with D possibly matching TRBD2 (6 bases). The V gene lost 7 bases and the J gene lost 0 bases, with 16 bases spanning the gap. This CDR3 comprises 14 residues. Looked up from germline, CDR1 is SQVTM and CDR2 is ANQGSEA. The DNA of the CDR3 is TGCAGCGCCGCTGGGGACGGGAGCTCCTACGAGCAGTACTTC. This sequence encodes CSAAGDGSSYEQYF.

J is TRBJ1-2 and V is TRBV19; 7 positions agree with TRBD1. J lost 8 bases, V lost 5 bases, and 5 bases had no gene match. CDR3 length equals 12 residues. Looked up from germline, CDR1 is LNHDA and CDR2 is SQIVND (reference sequence). Written as DNA, the CDR3 is TGTGCCAGTAGTCCCCCGGGACAGGGCTACACCTTC. Residues: CASSPPGQGYTF.